This T cell receptor (beta chain) emerged from a study of blood T cells in healthy people across ages. Study-wide results and limits: Long-lived and aged donors differed, with more naive CD4+ cells and higher diversity in the long-lived.

V was pared by 1 base and J by 5 bases, with 15 bases of the junction left unmatched. Germline V gene sequence: CDR1 LGHDT, CDR2 YNNKEL (reference sequence). This CDR3 is 19 amino acids long. This clonotype was seen only a few times. Antigen: not known. The authors ran a second PCR of about 7 to 11 cycles using a sample-barcoded 5' primer and a J-beta primer mix. TCRdb reprocessed the 5' RACE reads via MiXCR and lists one record per CDR3 protein. The sample consists of 850,000 to 1,300,000 distinct CDR3 sequences, under 55% of them appearing once. The specimen was blood. The sequence came from a woman in her fifties or sixties in good health. The V call is TRBV3-1, the J call TRBJ2-1, with 9 bases identical to TRBD1. CDR3 nucleotide sequence: TGTGCCAGCAGCCAAGGGTCGAACCGGGACAGGGTCTCACACAATGAGCAGTTCTTC. It codes for CASSQGSNRDRVSHNEQFF.